These 26 T cell receptor beta chains share one sample of origin, sequenced in a study of T cell repertoires in cytomegalovirus infection. One entry per CDR3 protein, called by TCRdb with MiXCR from the reads. This table has 740,000 or so distinct CDR3 sequences, 35% appearing once. Sequencing was performed on PBMCs. Receptors were obtained from a human donor in good health (CMV status not recorded). Some clones in this sample may be carry-over from other donors' samples.

This clonotype turned up a few times. The chain is built from TRBV11-1 and TRBJ2-1; 7 bases map to TRBD2. The CDR3 covers 16 residues. V shed 0 bases, J shed 6 bases, and the junction held 8 bases outside the gene matches. Germline loops: CDR1 SGHAT, CDR2 FQDESV (reference sequence). The CDR3 reads CASSLAGGVVGNEQFF. The CDR3 nucleotides are TGTGCCAGCAGCTTAGCGGGGGGGGTAGTCGGCAATGAGCAGTTCTTC.

This clonotype came up once. The chain employs TRBV28 and TRBJ2-1; 9 nucleotides agree with TRBD2. The junction had 7 bases not matched to a gene; V was cut back by 2 bases and J by 5 bases. The CDR3 is 16 amino acids. Germline CDR1 MDHEN, CDR2 SYDVKM. This CDR3 reads CASSLSLAGRNNEQFF. CDR3 in DNA: TGTGCCAGCAGTTTAAGCCTAGCGGGAAGGAACAATGAGCAGTTCTTC.

The chain joins TRBV29-1 to TRBJ2-4, with D possibly being TRBD2 (5 bases). Germline loops: CDR1 SQVTM, CDR2 ANQGSEA. V was shortened by 4 bases and J by 7 bases, with 20 bases between the two germline ends. There are 15 residues in the CDR3. The DNA for the CDR3 is TGCAGCGTTGTAGGGAGTACATTTGTGGGCAACATTCAGTACTTC. It encodes CSVVGSTFVGNIQYF. The whole variable domain, remainder taken from reference TRBV29-1 and TRBJ2-4, is SAVISQKPSRDICQRGTSLTIQCQVDSQVTMMFWYRQQPGQSLTLIATANQGSEATYESGFVIDKFPISRPNLTFSTLTVSNMSPEDSSIYLCSVVGSTFVGNIQYFGAGTRLSVL.

The chain is built from TRBV5-5 and TRBJ1-1; 9 positions agree with TRBD1. J gave up 10 bases and V 4 bases, and 14 bases lay outside the gene matches. Per the germline V gene, CDR1 is SGHKS and CDR2 is YYEKEE (reference sequence). The CDR3 extends over 15 amino acids. CDR3 nucleotides: TGTGCCAGCAGCCCGGCGGGACAGGGAGGGTTCGGAGCTTTCTTT. Amino acids: CASSPAGQGGFGAFF.

The table lists this clonotype with a few counts. The chain links TRBV7-3 to TRBJ2-3, with D maybe TRBD2 (6 bases). CDR1 SGHTA and CDR2 FQGTGA come from the germline V gene. The CDR3 has 16 amino acids. Trimming pared 4 bases from V and 0 bases from J, leaving 14 bases between. The CDR3 is CASSSWDFTSTDTQYF. In DNA form, the CDR3 reads TGTGCCAGCAGCTCCTGGGACTTCACTAGCACAGATACGCAGTATTTT.

At least ten counts were recorded for this clonotype. The chain links TRBV7-2 to TRBJ2-3; no reliable D call. V lost 2 bases and J lost 2, with 17 bases in between. Germline V gene data show CDR1 as SGHTA and CDR2 as FQGNSA. The CDR3 is made up of 17 amino acids. The CDR3 region is CASSLSPRADPTDTQYF. Written as DNA, the CDR3 is TGTGCCAGCAGCTTATCCCCTCGAGCCGACCCCACAGATACGCAGTATTTT.

This clonotype came up a few times. The chain recombines TRBV18 with TRBJ2-7; 13 bases fit TRBD2. V was pared by 3 bases and J by 5 bases, with 4 bases of the junction left unmatched. Germline V CDR1 and CDR2: KGHSH, LQKENI. The CDR3 totals 15 residues. The CDR3 coding sequence is TGTGCCAGCTCACCTCCGGGACTAGCGGGAAACGAGCAGTACTTC. This translates into CASSPPGLAGNEQYF. The full variable domain, its missing parts supplied by reference TRBV18 and TRBJ2-7, is NAGVMQNPRHLVRRRGQEARLRCSPMKGHSHVYWYRQLPEEGLKFMVYLQKENIIDESGMPKERFSAEFPKEGPSILRIQQVVRGDSAAYFCASSPPGLAGNEQYFGPGTRLTVT.

This clonotype was seen more than once but under ten times. The chain employs TRBV12-3 or TRBV12-4 and TRBJ2-1, with TRBD2 identical over 10 bases. V lost 5 bases and J lost 8; bases outside the gene matches: 9. The length of the CDR3 is 15 residues. This CDR3 reads CASSPSSGRFYEQFF. CDR3 sequence (DNA): TGTGCCAGCAGTCCTTCTAGCGGGAGATTTTATGAGCAGTTCTTC.

The chain has TRBV5-1 and TRBJ1-3; 7 bases map to TRBD1. CDR3 length equals 18 residues. Germline lookup yields CDR1 SGHRS and CDR2 YFSETQ. The trim removed 0 bases at V and 0 bases at J, leaving 9 bases unmatched. The CDR3 sequence: CASSLALGTVVSGNTIYF. DNA of the CDR3: TGCGCCAGCAGCTTGGCTCTGGGGACAGTGGTCTCTGGAAACACCATATATTTT.

Only a few counts were recorded for this clonotype. V usage is TRBV3-1 and J usage is TRBJ2-3; 9 bases map to TRBD2. CDR3 length: 16 residues. Germline values: CDR1 LGHDT, CDR2 YNNKEL (reference sequence). V was pared by 4 bases and J by 4 bases, with 9 bases of the junction left unmatched. The CDR3 DNA reads TGTGCCAGCAGCCTGCTGGCGGGAGGGCTGGCAGATACGCAGTATTTT. It encodes CASSLLAGGLADTQYF.

The chain has TRBV5-6 and TRBJ1-1; D unresolved. CDR1 and CDR2 (germline): SGHDT, YYEEEE. Trimming pared 0 bases from V and 6 bases from J, leaving 9 bases between. The length of the CDR3 is 13 residues. In DNA form, the CDR3 reads TGTGCCAGCAGCTTGGGTTCTCTCCCTGAAGCTTTCTTT. Translating gives CASSLGSLPEAFF.

V usage is TRBV7-9 and J usage is TRBJ1-5; D gene ambiguous. The CDR3 has 14 amino acids. CDR1 is SEHNR and CDR2 is FQNEAQ in the germline V gene (reference sequence). V dropped 4 bases and J dropped 4 bases, with 11 bases sitting between them. The CDR3 DNA reads as TGTGCCAGCAGCTCGGATACAACTAATCAGCCCCAGCATTTT. As protein: CASSSDTTNQPQHF. The complete variable domain, with remaining parts taken from reference TRBV7-9 and TRBJ1-5, reads DTGVSQNPRHKITKRGQNVTFRCDPISEHNRLYWYRQTLGQGPEFLTYFQNEAQLEKSRLLSDRFSAERPKGSFSTLEIQRTEQGDSAMYLCASSSDTTNQPQHFGDGTRLSIL.

This clonotype was seen a handful of times. The rearrangement joins TRBV27 to TRBJ2-1; 13 bases map to TRBD2. Germline-derived CDR1 and CDR2 are MNHEY and SMNVEV (reference sequence). V shed 5 bases, J shed 15 bases, and the junction held 13 bases outside the gene matches. CDR3 length: 15 amino acids. The CDR3 nucleotides are TGTGCCAGCAGTGGTGATACTAGCGGGAGGGGGGAGAGGTTCTTC. It translates to CASSGDTSGRGERFF.

This sequence joins TRBV11-2 and TRBJ2-7; 14 positions match TRBD2. Germline values: CDR1 SGHAT, CDR2 FQNNGV. With 2 bases clipped from V and 4 bases from J, the junction kept 10 bases outside the gene matches. The CDR3 extends over 18 amino acids. As DNA, the CDR3 is TGTGCCAGCAGCTTAAGGACTAGCGGGGGGCCACCTACGTACGAGCAGTACTTC. Translated, it gives CASSLRTSGGPPTYEQYF.

This chain links TRBV7-6 with TRBJ1-3; the D gene is possibly TRBD1 (5 bases). V was cut by 5 bases and J by 2 bases, with 10 bases left in between. The germline V gene encodes CDR1 SGHVS and CDR2 FNYEAQ. The CDR3 spans 14 residues. CDR3 nucleotides: TGTGCCAGCAGCCCGAGGGGCGCTGGAAACACCATATATTTT. This codes for CASSPRGAGNTIYF. Full variable domain (remainder filled in from reference TRBV7-6 and TRBJ1-3): GAGVSQSPRYKVTKRGQDVALRCDPISGHVSLYWYRQALGQGPEFLTYFNYEAQQDKSGLPNDRFSAERPEGSISTLTIQRTEQRDSAMYRCASSPRGAGNTIYFGEGSWLTVV.

The rearrangement links TRBV27 to TRBJ2-6, with 8 bases fitting TRBD1. The CDR3 runs to 17 residues. Trimming removed 7 bases from V and 0 bases from J; junction bases left unmatched: 8. Germline lookup yields CDR1 MNHEY and CDR2 SMNVEV (reference sequence). For the CDR3, the DNA is TGTGCCAGCACCCCGGACAGGGTACCCTCTGGGGCCAACGTCCTGACTTTC. As protein: CASTPDRVPSGANVLTF.

The chain carries TRBV7-2 and TRBJ1-5; D unclear. The length of the CDR3 is 11 residues. V was cut by 4 bases and J by 9 bases, with 7 bases left in between. Germline CDR1 is SGHTA and CDR2 is FQGNSA. CDR3: CASSSLGPQHF. The CDR3 bases are TGTGCCAGCAGCTCCCTCGGGCCCCAGCATTTT.

This clonotype was counted between two and nine times. This rearrangement joins TRBV20-1 to TRBJ2-5; D perhaps matches TRBD2 (5 bases). The V gene's germline CDR1 is DFQATT and CDR2 SNEGSKA (reference sequence). V was clipped by 6 bases and J by 5 bases, with 13 bases between them. This CDR3 has 12 residues. The CDR3 DNA sequence: TGCAGTGCCCAGCGGTCCGAGGAGACCCAGTACTTC. Protein product: CSAQRSEETQYF.

The table lists this clonotype with a few counts. CDR3 bases: TGTGCCACCAGTGACCCCCGGACAGGGTGGTACTTC. Translation: CATSDPRTGWYF. V gene TRBV24-1 combines with J gene TRBJ2-7; the match to TRBD1 covers 8 bases. The CDR3 length is 12 residues. Germline CDR1 and CDR2: KGHDR and SFDVKD. Germline trimming cut 4 bases from V and 12 bases from J; bases unmatched to any gene: 7.

This clonotype was seen a handful of times. The rearrangement links TRBV12-3 or TRBV12-4 to TRBJ1-1, with D possibly being TRBD1 (6 bases). The V gene lost 6 bases and the J gene lost 4 bases, with 18 bases spanning the gap. CDR3 size: 15 residues. DNA for the CDR3: TGTGCCAGCAGGAAGAGGGGGGCGCAGGTCACTGAAGCTTTCTTT. Translation: CASRKRGAQVTEAFF.

This chain uses TRBV6-5 with TRBJ2-3; TRBD1 is a possible D gene (6 bases). CDR3 length: 15 residues. Trimming left V 5 bases short and J 4 bases short, with 16 bases between. Germline V gene data show CDR1 as MNHEY and CDR2 as SVGAGI. The CDR3 nucleotides are TGTGCCAGCAGTCCAACAGGGAGTCGAGCAGATACGCAGTATTTT. It codes for CASSPTGSRADTQYF.

With respect to this clonotype: An end of the junction does not agree with germline; a read error may underlie this. This chain uses TRBV7-3 with TRBJ1-1; 7 nucleotides agree with TRBD1. The germline V gene has CDR1 SGHTA and CDR2 FQGTGA. This CDR3 comprises 13 residues. CDR3 sequence: CSSSSETGMEAFF. Written as DNA, the CDR3 is TGTTCCAGCAGCTCAGAGACAGGGATGGAAGCTTTCTTT.

This clonotype was found many times. The chain joins TRBV6-1 to TRBJ2-1; TRBD1 matches 7 bases. Germline CDR1 is MNHNS and CDR2 is SASEGT. Unmatched junction bases numbered 6, after V lost 1 base and J lost 3 bases. The length of the CDR3 is 16 residues. The chain's CDR3 is CASSEGVGGYYNEQFF. DNA of the CDR3: TGTGCCAGCAGTGAAGGAGTAGGGGGCTACTACAATGAGCAGTTCTTC.

This clonotype occurred many times. This rearrangement joins TRBV7-8 to TRBJ1-1; perhaps TRBD1 as D (5 bases). The V gene lost 4 bases and the J gene lost 0 bases, with 12 bases spanning the gap. Germline V lookup: CDR1 SGHVS, CDR2 FQNEAQ. The CDR3 runs to 15 residues. CDR3 region: CASSSGPNLNTEAFF. The CDR3 DNA reads as TGTGCCAGCAGCTCGGGACCGAACTTGAACACTGAAGCTTTCTTT.

There are a few counts of this clonotype. The chain employs TRBV19 and TRBJ1-1; TRBD1 agrees at 11 bases. Germline-derived CDR1 and CDR2 are LNHDA and SQIVND (reference sequence). The ends lost 7 bases at V and 6 bases at J; junction bases unmatched: 10. The CDR3 extends over 15 amino acids. This CDR3 reads CASKRTGGKISEAFF. In nucleotides, the CDR3 is TGTGCCAGTAAGAGGACAGGGGGCAAAATCTCTGAAGCTTTCTTT.

This clonotype was seen ten or more times. The chain is built from TRBV7-2 and TRBJ1-3; D gene ambiguous. V lost 5 bases and J lost 4, with 12 bases in between. The CDR3 covers 14 residues. CDR1 and CDR2 from the germline V gene are SGHTA and FQGNSA. CDR3 loop: CASSPAMGGNTIYF. As DNA, the CDR3 is TGTGCCAGCAGCCCGGCCATGGGCGGAAACACCATATATTTT.